The subject of this entry is one T cell receptor beta chain. In the original workflow: Scientists estimated how many nucleated cells there were by amplifying reference gene primers. Only in-frame clones appear in the TCRdb table, and some are missing; sequencing was by immunoSEQ multiplex PCR. For V, J and clone size, that table is used; D and trimming come from the DNA. The sample holds tens of thousands of clones; about four fifths are singletons and the top ten take 20% to 25%. The data are from a study of blood T cell repertoires in COVID-19. Across the study: Donors in the United States, Italy and Spain gave samples during acute or convalescent COVID-19.

This clonotype was sampled from a woman in her 70s with acute or convalescent COVID-19. The sample comprised peripheral blood.

The CDR3 sequence is CASSITPGNTEAFF. The CDR3 coding sequence is TGTGCCAGTAGTATAACCCCAGGGAACACTGAAGCTTTCTTT. The chain employs TRBV19 and TRBJ1-1; D is unclear. Germline CDR1 reads LNHDA; CDR2 reads SQIVND (reference sequence). V lost 2 bases, J lost 1 base, and 8 bases lay in between. This CDR3 has 14 residues.